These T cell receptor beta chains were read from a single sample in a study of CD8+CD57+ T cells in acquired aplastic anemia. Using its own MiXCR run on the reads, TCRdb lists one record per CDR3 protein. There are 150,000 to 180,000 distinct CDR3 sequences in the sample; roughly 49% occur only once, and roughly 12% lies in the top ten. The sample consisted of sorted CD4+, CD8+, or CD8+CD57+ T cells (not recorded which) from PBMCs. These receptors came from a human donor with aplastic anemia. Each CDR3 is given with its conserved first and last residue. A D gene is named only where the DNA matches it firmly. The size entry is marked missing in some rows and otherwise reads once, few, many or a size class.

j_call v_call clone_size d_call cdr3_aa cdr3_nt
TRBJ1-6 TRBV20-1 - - CSAPSRGLGNSPLHF TGCAGTGCGCCATCCCGGGGTTTGGGGAATTCACCCCTCCACTTT
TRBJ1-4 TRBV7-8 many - CASSPGLRDTNEKLFF TGTGCCAGCAGCCCGGGGCTCAGGGACACTAATGAAAAACTGTTTTTT
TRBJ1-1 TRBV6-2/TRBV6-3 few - CASSYSNLNTEAFF TGTGCCAGCAGTTACTCGAATTTGAACACTGAAGCTTTCTTT
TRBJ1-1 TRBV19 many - CASSILDPNTEAFF TGTGCCAGTAGTATACTAGACCCGAACACTGAAGCTTTCTTT
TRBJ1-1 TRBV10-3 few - CAIRARTDDTEAFF TGTGCCATCAGGGCCCGGACCGACGACACTGAAGCTTTCTTT
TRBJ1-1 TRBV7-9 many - CASSYGVAEAFF TGTGCCAGCAGCTATGGGGTGGCTGAAGCTTTCTTT
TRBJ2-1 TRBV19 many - CASTQSLSYNEQFF TGTGCCAGTACTCAAAGCCTGAGCTACAATGAGCAGTTCTTC
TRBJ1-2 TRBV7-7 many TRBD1 CASSGTGANYGYTF TGTGCTAGCAGCGGGACAGGGGCCAACTATGGCTACACCTTC
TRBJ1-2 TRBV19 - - CASIQGGGAYGYTF TGTGCCAGTATTCAAGGGGGGGGCGCGTATGGCTACACCTTC
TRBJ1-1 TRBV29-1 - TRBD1 CSVEDLQGYTTEAFF TGCAGCGTTGAAGACCTACAGGGGTATACAACTGAAGCTTTCTTT
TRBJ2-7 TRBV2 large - CASSGTPNDYYEQYF TGTGCCAGCAGCGGGACTCCTAATGATTACTACGAGCAGTACTTC
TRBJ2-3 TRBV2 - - CASRERGAQYF TGTGCCAGCAGGGAGAGGGGCGCGCAGTATTTT
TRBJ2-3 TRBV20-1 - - CSAPGTGTDTQYF TGCAGTGCTCCCGGGACGGGGACAGATACGCAGTATTTT
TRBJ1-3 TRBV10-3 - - CASLPDSSGNTIYF TGTGCTTCTCTACCCGACAGCTCTGGAAACACCATATATTTT
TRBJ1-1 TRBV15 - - CATSRDKGHLNTEAFF TGTGCCACCAGCAGAGATAAGGGCCACTTGAACACTGAAGCTTTCTTT
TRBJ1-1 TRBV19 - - CASTQVGQGHTEAFF TGTGCCAGTACCCAAGTAGGGCAGGGCCACACTGAAGCTTTCTTT
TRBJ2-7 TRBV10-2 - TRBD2 CASRPLAENYEQYF TGCGCCAGCAGACCTCTAGCGGAGAACTACGAGCAGTACTTC
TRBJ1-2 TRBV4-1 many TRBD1 CASSQDAGGSYGYTF TGCGCCAGCAGCCAAGATGCAGGGGGCAGCTATGGCTACACCTTC
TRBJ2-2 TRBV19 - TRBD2 CASSTPGGGELFF TGTGCCAGTAGTACCCCGGGAGGGGGGGAGCTGTTTTTT
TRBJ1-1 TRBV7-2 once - CASSRAGTEAFF TGTGCCAGCAGCCGGGCGGGGACTGAAGCTTTCTTT
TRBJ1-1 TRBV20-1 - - CSARSGDVPPEAFF TGCAGTGCTAGAAGCGGAGACGTCCCCCCTGAAGCTTTCTTT
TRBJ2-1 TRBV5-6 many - CASSGRGGRSYNEQFF TGTGCCAGCAGCGGGCGTGGGGGCCGCTCCTACAATGAGCAGTTCTTC
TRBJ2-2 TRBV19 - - CASSKGLNTGELFF TGTGCCAGTAGTAAGGGTCTGAACACCGGGGAGCTGTTTTTT
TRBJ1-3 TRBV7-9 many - CASSPPGSSGNTIYF TGTGCCAGCAGCCCCCCAGGGAGCTCTGGAAACACCATATATTTT
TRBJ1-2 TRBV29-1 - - CSGAYSANYGYTF TGCAGCGGTGCCTACAGTGCTAACTATGGCTACACCTTC
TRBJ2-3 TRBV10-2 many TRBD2 CASSRASGGLTDTQYF TGCGCCAGCTCCCGCGCAAGCGGGGGGTTGACAGATACGCAGTATTTT
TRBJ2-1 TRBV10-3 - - CAIRDRSGSVNEQFF TGTGCCATCAGGGACCGCAGCGGGTCGGTCAATGAGCAGTTCTTC
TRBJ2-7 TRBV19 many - CASSTTGRTYEQYF TGTGCCAGTAGTACGACAGGCAGGACCTACGAGCAGTACTTC
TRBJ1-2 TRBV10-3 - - CAIRRVEEPYGYTF TGTGCCATCAGGCGGGTGGAGGAACCCTATGGCTACACCTTC
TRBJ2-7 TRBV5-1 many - CASSLVGSTSDEQYF TGCGCCAGCAGCTTGGTAGGGTCTACGTCGGACGAGCAGTACTTC
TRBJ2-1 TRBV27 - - CASSLPGGPNEQFF TGTGCCAGCAGTCTTCCGGGGGGCCCCAATGAGCAGTTCTTC
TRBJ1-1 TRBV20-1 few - CSARMGGLYTEAFF TGCAGTGCTAGAATGGGGGGGCTTTACACTGAAGCTTTCTTT
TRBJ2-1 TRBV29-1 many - CSVEVRQYEQFF TGCAGCGTTGAAGTACGTCAGTATGAGCAGTTCTTC
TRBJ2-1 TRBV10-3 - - CAISPGQEQFF TGTGCCATCAGTCCGGGACAAGAGCAGTTCTTC
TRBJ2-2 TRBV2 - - CASSQVLAGELFF TGTGCCAGCAGCCAAGTGTTGGCCGGGGAGCTGTTTTTT
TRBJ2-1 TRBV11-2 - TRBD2 CASSLPSGGPSYNEQFF TGTGCCAGCAGCTTACCTAGCGGGGGCCCCTCCTACAATGAGCAGTTCTTC
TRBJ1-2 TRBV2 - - CASSAFRGGGPLANYGYTF TGTGCCAGCAGTGCCTTCCGTGGAGGTGGGCCCCTAGCTAACTATGGCTACACCTTC
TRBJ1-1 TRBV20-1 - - CSARVRNSEAFF TGCAGTGCTAGAGTCAGGAACTCTGAAGCTTTCTTT
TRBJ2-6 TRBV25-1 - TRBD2 CASSAGGNSGANVLTF TGTGCCAGCAGTGCCGGGGGGAACTCTGGGGCCAACGTCCTGACTTTC
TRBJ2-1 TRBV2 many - CASSQGGVGGPYNEQFF TGTGCCAGCAGCCAAGGGGGCGTCGGGGGGCCCTACAATGAGCAGTTCTTC
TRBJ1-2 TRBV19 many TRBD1 CASSMTGRSYGYTF TGTGCCAGTAGTATGACAGGGAGATCTTATGGCTACACCTTC
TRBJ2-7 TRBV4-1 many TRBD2 CASSQAGASGGYEQYF TGCGCCAGCAGCCAAGCCGGAGCTAGCGGGGGTTACGAGCAGTACTTC
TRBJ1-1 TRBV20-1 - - CSARDLRGAITEAFF TGCAGTGCTAGAGATCTTAGGGGGGCGATCACTGAAGCTTTCTTT
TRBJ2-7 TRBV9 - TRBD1 CASSPLRTGLSYEQYF TGTGCCAGCAGCCCTCTCAGGACAGGGCTTAGCTACGAGCAGTACTTC
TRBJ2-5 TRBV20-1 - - CSASSGPFLETQYF TGCAGTGCTAGCAGTGGCCCTTTCCTAGAGACCCAGTACTTC
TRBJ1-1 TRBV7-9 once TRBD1 CASSGQEVEAFF TGTGCCAGCAGCGGACAGGAGGTCGAGGCTTTCTTT
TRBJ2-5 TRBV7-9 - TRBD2 CASSFGTRETQYF TGTGCCAGCAGCTTTGGGACTAGAGAGACCCAGTACTTC
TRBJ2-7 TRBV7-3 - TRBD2 CASSRTSGGATPYEQYF TGTGCCAGCAGCCGCACTAGCGGGGGGGCTACCCCCTACGAGCAGTACTTC
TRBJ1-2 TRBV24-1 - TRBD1 CATSDGTGGQYYGYTF TGTGCCACCAGTGATGGGACAGGGGGCCAGTACTATGGCTACACCTTC
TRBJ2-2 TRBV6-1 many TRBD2 CASKGLEEGTGELFF TGTGCCAGCAAAGGACTAGAAGAGGGCACCGGGGAGCTGTTTTTT
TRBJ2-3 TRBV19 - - CASRKAGRTDTQYF TGTGCCAGTAGGAAAGCAGGGAGGACAGATACGCAGTATTTT
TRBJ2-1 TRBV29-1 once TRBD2 CSVRAGGYLYNEQFF TGCAGCGTCCGAGCGGGGGGCTACCTCTACAATGAGCAGTTCTTC
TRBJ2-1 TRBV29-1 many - CSAEEGRRSSYNEQFF TGCAGCGCCGAGGAGGGCCGACGGAGCTCCTACAATGAGCAGTTCTTC
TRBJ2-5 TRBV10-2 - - CASSEYGETQYF TGCGCCAGCAGTGAGTACGGGGAGACCCAGTACTTC
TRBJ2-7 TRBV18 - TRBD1 CASSPRPDRAYEQYF TGTGCCAGCTCACCGCGACCGGACAGGGCCTACGAGCAGTACTTC
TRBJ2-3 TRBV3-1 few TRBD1 CASSQDRIGQGYTDTQYF TGTGCCAGCAGCCAAGATCGGATAGGACAGGGATACACAGATACGCAGTATTTT
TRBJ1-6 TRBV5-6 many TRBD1 CASSLKYAGGSSPLHF TGTGCCAGCAGCTTGAAGTACGCAGGGGGAAGCTCACCCCTCCACTTT